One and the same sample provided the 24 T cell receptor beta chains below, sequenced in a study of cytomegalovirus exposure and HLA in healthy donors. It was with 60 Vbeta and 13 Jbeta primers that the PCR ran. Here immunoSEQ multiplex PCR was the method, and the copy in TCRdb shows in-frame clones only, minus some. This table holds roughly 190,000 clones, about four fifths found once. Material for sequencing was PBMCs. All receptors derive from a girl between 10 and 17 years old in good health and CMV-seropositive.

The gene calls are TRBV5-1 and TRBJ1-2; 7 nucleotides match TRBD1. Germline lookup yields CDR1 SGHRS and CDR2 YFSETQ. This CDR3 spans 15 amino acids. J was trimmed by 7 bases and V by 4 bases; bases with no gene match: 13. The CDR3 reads CASSPRQGELSGYTF. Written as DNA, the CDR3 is TGCGCCAGCAGCCCACGACAGGGCGAGTTGTCTGGCTACACCTTC. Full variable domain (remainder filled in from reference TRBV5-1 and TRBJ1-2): KAGVTQTPRYLIKTRGQQVTLSCSPISGHRSVSWYQQTPGQGLQFLFEYFSETQRNKGNFPGRFSGRQFSNSRSEMNVSTLELGDSALYLCASSPRQGELSGYTFGSGTRLTVV.

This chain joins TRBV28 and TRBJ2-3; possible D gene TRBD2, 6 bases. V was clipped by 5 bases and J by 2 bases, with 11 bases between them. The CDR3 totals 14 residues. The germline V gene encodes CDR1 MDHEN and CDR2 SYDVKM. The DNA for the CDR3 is TGTGCCAGCAGTAAACGGGAGAACACAGATACGCAGTATTTT. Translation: CASSKRENTDTQYF.

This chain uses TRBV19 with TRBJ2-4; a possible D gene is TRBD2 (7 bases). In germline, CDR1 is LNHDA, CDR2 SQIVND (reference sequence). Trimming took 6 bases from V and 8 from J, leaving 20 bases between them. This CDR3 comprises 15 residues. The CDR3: CASRNGGGVGDIQYF. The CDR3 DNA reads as TGTGCCAGTAGAAATGGGGGGGGCGTAGGGGACATTCAGTACTTC.

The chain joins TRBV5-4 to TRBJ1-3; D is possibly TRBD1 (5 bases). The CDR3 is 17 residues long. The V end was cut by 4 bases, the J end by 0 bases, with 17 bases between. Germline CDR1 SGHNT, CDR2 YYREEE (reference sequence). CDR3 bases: TGTGCCAGCAGCCGAGCGACGACAGTGAACTCTGGAAACACCATATATTTT. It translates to CASSRATTVNSGNTIYF.

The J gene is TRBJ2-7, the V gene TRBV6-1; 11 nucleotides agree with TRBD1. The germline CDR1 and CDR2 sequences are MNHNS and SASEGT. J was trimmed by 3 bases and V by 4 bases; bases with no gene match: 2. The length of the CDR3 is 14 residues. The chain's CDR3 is CASSGGTGGYEQYF. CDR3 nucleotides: TGTGCCAGCAGTGGCGGGACAGGGGGCTACGAGCAGTACTTC.

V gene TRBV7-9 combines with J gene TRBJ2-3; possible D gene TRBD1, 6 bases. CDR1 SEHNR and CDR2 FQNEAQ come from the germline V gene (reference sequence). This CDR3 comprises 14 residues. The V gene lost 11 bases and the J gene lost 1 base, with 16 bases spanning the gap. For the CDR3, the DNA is TGTGCCGGAACAAGAGGGGGTGGCACAGATACGCAGTATTTT. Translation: CAGTRGGGTDTQYF.

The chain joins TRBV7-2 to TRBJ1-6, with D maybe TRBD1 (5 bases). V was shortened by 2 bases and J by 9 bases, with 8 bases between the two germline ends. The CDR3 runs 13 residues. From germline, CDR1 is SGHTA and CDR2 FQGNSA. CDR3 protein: CASSLQGASPLHF. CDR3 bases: TGTGCCAGCAGCTTACAGGGTGCTTCACCCCTCCACTTT.

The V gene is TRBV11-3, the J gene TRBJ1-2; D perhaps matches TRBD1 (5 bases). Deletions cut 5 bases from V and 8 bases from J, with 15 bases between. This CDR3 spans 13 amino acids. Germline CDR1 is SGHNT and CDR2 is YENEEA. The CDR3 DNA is TGTGCCAGCAGCATTGGGGGGAATTGGGGCTACACCTTC. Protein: CASSIGGNWGYTF.

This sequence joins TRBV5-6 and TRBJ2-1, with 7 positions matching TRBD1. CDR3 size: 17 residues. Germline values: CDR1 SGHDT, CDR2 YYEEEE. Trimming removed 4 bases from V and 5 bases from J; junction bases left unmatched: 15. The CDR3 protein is CASSLTGTLQSHNEQFF. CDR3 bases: TGTGCCAGCAGCCTGACAGGGACCCTTCAATCCCACAATGAGCAGTTCTTC.

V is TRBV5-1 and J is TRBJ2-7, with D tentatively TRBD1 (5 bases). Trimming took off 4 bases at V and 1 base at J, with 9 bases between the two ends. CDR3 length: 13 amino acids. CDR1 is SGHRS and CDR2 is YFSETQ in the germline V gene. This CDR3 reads CASSRGQSYEQYF. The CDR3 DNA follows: TGCGCCAGCAGCAGAGGACAATCCTACGAGCAGTACTTC. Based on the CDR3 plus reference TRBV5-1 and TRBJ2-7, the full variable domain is KAGVTQTPRYLIKTRGQQVTLSCSPISGHRSVSWYQQTPGQGLQFLFEYFSETQRNKGNFPGRFSGRQFSNSRSEMNVSTLELGDSALYLCASSRGQSYEQYFGPGTRLTVT.

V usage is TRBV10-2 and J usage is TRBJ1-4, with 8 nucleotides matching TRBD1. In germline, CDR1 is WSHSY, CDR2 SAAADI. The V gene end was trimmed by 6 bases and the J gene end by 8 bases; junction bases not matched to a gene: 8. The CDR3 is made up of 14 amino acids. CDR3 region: CASRLDREREKLFF. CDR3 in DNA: TGCGCCAGCAGACTGGACAGGGAAAGAGAAAAACTGTTTTTT.

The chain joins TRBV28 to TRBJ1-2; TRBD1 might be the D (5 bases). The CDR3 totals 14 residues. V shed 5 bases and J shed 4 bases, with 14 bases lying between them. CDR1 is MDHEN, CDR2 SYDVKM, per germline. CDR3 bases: TGTGCCAGCAGTCCCTCCGGGGGATTCTATGGCTACACCTTC. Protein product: CASSPSGGFYGYTF.

The CDR3 loop is CAWGTVYQETQYF. DNA of the CDR3: TGTGCCTGGGGGACAGTGTACCAAGAGACCCAGTACTTC. The chain joins TRBV30 to TRBJ2-5; 7 nucleotides align to TRBD1. The germline V gene encodes CDR1 GTSNPN and CDR2 SVGIG (reference sequence). V gave up 5 bases and J gave up 0 bases; unmatched junction bases: 3. CDR3 length equals 13 residues.

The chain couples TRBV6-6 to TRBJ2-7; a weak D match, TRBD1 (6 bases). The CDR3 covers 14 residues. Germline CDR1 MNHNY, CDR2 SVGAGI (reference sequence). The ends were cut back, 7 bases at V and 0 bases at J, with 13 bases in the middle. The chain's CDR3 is CASNVGQNSYEQYF. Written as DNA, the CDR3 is TGTGCCAGCAACGTCGGACAGAACTCCTACGAGCAGTACTTC.

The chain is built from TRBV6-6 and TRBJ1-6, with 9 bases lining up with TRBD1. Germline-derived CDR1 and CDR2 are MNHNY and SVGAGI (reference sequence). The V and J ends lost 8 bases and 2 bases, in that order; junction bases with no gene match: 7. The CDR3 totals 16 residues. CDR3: CASLQGAPPYNSPLHF. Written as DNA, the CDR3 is TGTGCCAGCCTACAGGGGGCGCCTCCCTATAATTCACCCCTCCACTTT.

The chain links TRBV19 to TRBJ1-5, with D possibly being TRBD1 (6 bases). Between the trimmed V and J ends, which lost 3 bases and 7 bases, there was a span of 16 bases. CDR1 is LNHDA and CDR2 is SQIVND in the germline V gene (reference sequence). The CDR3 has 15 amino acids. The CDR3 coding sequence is TGTGCCAGTAGTATGGTAGGCAGGGGTGGGCAGCCCCAGCATTTT. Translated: CASSMVGRGGQPQHF.

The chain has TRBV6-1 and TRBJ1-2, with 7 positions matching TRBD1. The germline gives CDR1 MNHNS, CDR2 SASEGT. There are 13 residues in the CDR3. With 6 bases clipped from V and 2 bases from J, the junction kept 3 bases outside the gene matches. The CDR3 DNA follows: TGTGCCAGCAGCCAACAGGGGAACTATGGCTACACCTTC. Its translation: CASSQQGNYGYTF.

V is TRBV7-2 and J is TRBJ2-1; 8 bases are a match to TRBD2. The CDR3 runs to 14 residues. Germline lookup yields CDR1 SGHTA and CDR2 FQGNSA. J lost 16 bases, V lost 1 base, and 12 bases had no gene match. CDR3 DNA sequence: TGTGCCAGCAGCTTAGAAAAGGCCGGGGGGGGAGTCTTCTTC. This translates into CASSLEKAGGGVFF.

The CDR3 nucleotides read TGTGCCAGCAGCGCCGCGGGGGGCCTCTCTGGAAACACCATATATTTT. Translation gives CASSAAGGLSGNTIYF. The rearrangement links TRBV5-5 to TRBJ1-3; possible D gene TRBD1, 6 bases. The CDR3 totals 16 residues. The V gene's germline CDR1 is SGHKS and CDR2 YYEKEE (reference sequence). V was pared by 4 bases and J by 0 bases, with 14 bases between.

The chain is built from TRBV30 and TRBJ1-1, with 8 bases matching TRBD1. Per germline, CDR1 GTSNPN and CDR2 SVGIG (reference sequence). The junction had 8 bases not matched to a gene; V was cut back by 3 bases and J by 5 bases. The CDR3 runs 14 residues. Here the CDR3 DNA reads TGTGCCTGGAGGTCAGGGGGCGCGGAAACTGAAGCTTTCTTT. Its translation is CAWRSGGAETEAFF.

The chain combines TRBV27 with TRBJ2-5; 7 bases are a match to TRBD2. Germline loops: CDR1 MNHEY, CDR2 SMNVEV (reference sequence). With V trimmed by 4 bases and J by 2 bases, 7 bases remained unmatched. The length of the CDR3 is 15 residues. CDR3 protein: CASSSGLAAQETQYF. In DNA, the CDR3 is TGTGCCAGCAGTTCGGGTCTAGCGGCTCAAGAGACCCAGTACTTC.

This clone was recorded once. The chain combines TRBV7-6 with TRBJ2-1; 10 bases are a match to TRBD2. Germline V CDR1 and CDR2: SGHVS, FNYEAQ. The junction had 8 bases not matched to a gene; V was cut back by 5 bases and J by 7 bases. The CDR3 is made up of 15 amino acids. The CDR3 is CASSPIAGGGNEQFF. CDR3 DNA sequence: TGTGCCAGCAGCCCCATAGCGGGGGGAGGAAATGAGCAGTTCTTC.

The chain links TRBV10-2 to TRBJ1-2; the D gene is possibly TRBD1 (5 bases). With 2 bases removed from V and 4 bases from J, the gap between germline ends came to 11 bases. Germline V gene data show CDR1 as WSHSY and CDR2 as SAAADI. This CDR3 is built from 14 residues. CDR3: CASSEVGAGYGYTF. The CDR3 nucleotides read TGCGCCAGCAGTGAGGTAGGGGCTGGCTATGGCTACACCTTC.

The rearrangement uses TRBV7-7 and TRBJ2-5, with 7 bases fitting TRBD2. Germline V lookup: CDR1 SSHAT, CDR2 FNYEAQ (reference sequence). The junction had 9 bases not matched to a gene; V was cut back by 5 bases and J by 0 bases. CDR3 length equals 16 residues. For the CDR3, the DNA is TGTGCCAGCAGCGGTCCGATGGGGGGGAACCAAGAGACCCAGTACTTC. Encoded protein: CASSGPMGGNQETQYF. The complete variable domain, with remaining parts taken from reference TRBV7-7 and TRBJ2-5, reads GAGVSQSPRYKVTKRGQDVTLRCDPISSHATLYWYQQALGQGPEFLTYFNYEAQPDKSGLPSDRFSAERPEGSISTLTIQRTEQRDSAMYRCASSGPMGGNQETQYFGPGTRLLVL.